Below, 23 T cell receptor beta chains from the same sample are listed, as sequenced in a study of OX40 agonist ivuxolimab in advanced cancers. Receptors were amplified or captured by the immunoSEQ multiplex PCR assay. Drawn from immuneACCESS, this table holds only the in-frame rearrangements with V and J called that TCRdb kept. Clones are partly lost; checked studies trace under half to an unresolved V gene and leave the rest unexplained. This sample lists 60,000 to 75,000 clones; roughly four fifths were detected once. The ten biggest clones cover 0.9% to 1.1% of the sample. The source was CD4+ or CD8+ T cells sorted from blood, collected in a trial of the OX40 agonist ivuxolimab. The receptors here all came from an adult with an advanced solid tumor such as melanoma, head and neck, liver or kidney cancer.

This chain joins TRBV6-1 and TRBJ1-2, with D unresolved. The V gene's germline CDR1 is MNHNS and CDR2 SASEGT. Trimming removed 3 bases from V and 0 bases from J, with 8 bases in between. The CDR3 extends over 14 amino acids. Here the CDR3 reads CASSDSGTNYGYTF. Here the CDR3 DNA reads TGTGCCAGCAGTGACAGCGGAACTAACTATGGCTACACCTTC.

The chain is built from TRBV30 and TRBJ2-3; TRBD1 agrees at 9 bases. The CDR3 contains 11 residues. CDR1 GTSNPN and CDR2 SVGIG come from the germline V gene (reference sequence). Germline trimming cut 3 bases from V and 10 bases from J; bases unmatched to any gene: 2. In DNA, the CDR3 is TGTGCCTGGAGCAGACAGGGGGCGCAGTATTTT. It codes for CAWSRQGAQYF.

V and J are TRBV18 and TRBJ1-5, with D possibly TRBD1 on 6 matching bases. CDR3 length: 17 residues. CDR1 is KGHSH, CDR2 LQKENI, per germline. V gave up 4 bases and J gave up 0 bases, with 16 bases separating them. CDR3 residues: CASSLNDAGASNQPQHF. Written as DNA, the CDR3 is TGTGCCAGCTCACTAAACGACGCAGGGGCTAGCAATCAGCCCCAGCATTTT.

CDR3 sequence (DNA): TGTGCCAGCACCTTCGCGGCCGGGGGGGCTTTCTTT. It yields the protein CASTFAAGGAFF. This chain joins TRBV5-6 and TRBJ1-1; D is possibly TRBD1 (5 bases). CDR1 and CDR2 (germline): SGHDT, YYEEEE. This CDR3 is built from 12 residues. The V gene lost 6 bases and the J gene lost 11 bases, with 17 bases spanning the gap.

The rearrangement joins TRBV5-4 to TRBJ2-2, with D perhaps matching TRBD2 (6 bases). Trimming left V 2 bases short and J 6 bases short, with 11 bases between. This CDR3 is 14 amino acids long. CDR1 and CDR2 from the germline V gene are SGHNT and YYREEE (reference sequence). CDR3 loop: CASSFSSVPGELFF. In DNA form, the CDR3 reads TGTGCCAGCAGCTTCTCTAGCGTCCCCGGGGAGCTGTTTTTT. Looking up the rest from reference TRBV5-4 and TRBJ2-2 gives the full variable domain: ETGVTQSPTHLIKTRGQQVTLRCSSQSGHNTVSWYQQALGQGPQFIFQYYREEENGRGNFPPRFSGLQFPNYSSELNVNALELDDSALYLCASSFSSVPGELFFGEGSRLTVL.

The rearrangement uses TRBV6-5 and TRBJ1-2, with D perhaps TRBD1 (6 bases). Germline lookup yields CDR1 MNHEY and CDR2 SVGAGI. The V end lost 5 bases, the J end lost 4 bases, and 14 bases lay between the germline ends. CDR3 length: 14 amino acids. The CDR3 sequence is CASSEDRGTYGYTF. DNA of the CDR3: TGTGCCAGCAGTGAGGACAGAGGCACCTATGGCTACACCTTC.

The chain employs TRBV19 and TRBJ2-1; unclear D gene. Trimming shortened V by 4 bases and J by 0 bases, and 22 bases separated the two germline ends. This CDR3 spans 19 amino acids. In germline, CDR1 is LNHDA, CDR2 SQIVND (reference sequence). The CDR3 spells CASSTYNPRVKGSYNEQFF. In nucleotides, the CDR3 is TGTGCCAGTAGTACCTATAACCCCCGTGTGAAGGGCTCCTACAATGAGCAGTTCTTC.

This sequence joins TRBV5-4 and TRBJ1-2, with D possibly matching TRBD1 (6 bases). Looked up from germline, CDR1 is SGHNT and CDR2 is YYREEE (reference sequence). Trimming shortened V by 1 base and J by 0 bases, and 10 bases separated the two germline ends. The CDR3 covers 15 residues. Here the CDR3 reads CASSLSRTANYGYTF. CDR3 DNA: TGTGCCAGCAGCTTGAGTCGGACAGCTAACTATGGCTACACCTTC.

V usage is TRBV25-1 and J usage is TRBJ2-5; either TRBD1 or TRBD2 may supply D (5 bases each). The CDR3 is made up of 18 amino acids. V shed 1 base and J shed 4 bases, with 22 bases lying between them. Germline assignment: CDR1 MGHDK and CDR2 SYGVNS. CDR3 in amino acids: CASSEFARGAGLGETQYF. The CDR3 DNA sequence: TGTGCCAGCAGTGAATTTGCAAGGGGAGCAGGGCTAGGAGAGACCCAGTACTTC.

This CDR3 is CASSPIPGAKGDGYTF. The DNA of the CDR3 is TGTGCCAGCAGCCCAATACCGGGGGCCAAGGGCGATGGCTACACCTTC. This chain connects TRBV5-6 to TRBJ1-2, with a possible D match to TRBD1 (6 bases). From germline, CDR1 is SGHDT and CDR2 YYEEEE. The V and J ends lost 4 bases and 6 bases respectively, with 22 bases between them. The CDR3 covers 16 residues. The full variable domain, with the rest looked up from reference TRBV5-6 and TRBJ1-2, is DAGVTQSPTHLIKTRGQQVTLRCSPKSGHDTVSWYQQALGQGPQFIFQYYEEEERQRGNFPDRFSGHQFPNYSSELNVNALLLGDSALYLCASSPIPGAKGDGYTFGSGTRLTVV.

The CDR3 region is CASSPGEGLGEQYF. The CDR3 nucleotides are TGTGCCAGCAGCCCCGGGGAGGGGCTGGGCGAGCAGTACTTC. V and J are TRBV6-6 and TRBJ2-7; TRBD2 matches 7 bases. The CDR3 length is 14 residues. Trimming cost V 6 bases and J 6 bases; bases outside gene matches: 11. Germline-derived CDR1 and CDR2 are MNHNY and SVGAGI (reference sequence).

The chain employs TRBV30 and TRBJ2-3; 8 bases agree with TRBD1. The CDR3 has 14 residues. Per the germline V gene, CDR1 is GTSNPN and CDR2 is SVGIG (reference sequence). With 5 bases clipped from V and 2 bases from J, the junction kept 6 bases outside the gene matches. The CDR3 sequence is CAWGGQGITDTQYF. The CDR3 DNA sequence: TGTGCCTGGGGCGGACAGGGAATCACAGATACGCAGTATTTT.

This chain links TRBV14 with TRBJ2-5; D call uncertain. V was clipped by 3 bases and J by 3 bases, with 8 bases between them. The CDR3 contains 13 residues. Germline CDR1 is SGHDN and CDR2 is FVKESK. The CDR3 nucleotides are TGTGCCAGCAGCCAGACAAGTAAAGAGACCCAGTACTTC. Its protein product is CASSQTSKETQYF.

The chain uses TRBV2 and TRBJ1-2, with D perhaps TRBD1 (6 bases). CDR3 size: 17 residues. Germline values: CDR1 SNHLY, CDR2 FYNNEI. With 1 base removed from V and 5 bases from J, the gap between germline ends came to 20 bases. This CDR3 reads CASSEEWTQGGLYGYTF. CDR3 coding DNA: TGTGCCAGCAGTGAAGAATGGACACAAGGGGGGTTATATGGCTACACCTTC.

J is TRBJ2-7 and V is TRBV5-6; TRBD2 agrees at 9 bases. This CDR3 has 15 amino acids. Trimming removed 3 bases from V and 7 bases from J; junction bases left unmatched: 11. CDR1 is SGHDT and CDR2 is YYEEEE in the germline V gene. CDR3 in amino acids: CASSSRTVLAGEQYF. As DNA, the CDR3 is TGTGCCAGCAGCTCGCGGACGGTCCTAGCGGGGGAGCAGTACTTC. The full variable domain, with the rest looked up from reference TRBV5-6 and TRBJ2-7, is DAGVTQSPTHLIKTRGQQVTLRCSPKSGHDTVSWYQQALGQGPQFIFQYYEEEERQRGNFPDRFSGHQFPNYSSELNVNALLLGDSALYLCASSSRTVLAGEQYFGPGTRLTVT.

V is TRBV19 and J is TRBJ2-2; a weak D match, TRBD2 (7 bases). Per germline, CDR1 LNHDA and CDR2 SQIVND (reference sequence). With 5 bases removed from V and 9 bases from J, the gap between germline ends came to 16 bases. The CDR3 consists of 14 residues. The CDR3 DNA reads TGTGCCAGTAGTCCCATGGGGGGGGCTCGGGAGCTGTTTTTT. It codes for CASSPMGGARELFF.

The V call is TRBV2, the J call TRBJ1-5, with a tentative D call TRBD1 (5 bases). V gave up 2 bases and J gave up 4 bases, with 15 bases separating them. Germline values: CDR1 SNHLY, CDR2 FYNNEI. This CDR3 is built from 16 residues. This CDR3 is CASSESWGNKNQPQHF. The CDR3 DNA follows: TGTGCCAGCAGTGAATCTTGGGGGAACAAAAATCAGCCCCAGCATTTT.

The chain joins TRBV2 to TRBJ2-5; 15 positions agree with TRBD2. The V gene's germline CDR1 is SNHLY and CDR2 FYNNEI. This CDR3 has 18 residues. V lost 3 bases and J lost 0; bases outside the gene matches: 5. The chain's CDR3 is CASSEFGLAGGYQETQYF. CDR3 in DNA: TGTGCCAGCAGTGAGTTTGGACTAGCGGGGGGGTACCAAGAGACCCAGTACTTC.

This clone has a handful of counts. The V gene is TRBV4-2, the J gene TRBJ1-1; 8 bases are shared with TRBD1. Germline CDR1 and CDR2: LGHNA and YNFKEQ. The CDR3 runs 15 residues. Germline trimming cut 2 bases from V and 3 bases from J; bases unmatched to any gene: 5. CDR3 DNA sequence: TGTGCCAGCAGCCAACAGGGGGCGTACGACACTGAAGCTTTCTTT. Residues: CASSQQGAYDTEAFF.

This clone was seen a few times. CDR3 sequence reads: CASRNRQRNTEAFF. DNA of the CDR3: TGTGCCAGCAGGAACCGACAGAGGAACACTGAAGCTTTCTTT. This sequence joins TRBV9 and TRBJ1-1; possibly TRBD1 for D (5 bases). Per germline, CDR1 SGDLS and CDR2 YYNGEE. Trimming cost V 5 bases and J 1 base, with 12 bases left between them. CDR3 length: 14 residues.

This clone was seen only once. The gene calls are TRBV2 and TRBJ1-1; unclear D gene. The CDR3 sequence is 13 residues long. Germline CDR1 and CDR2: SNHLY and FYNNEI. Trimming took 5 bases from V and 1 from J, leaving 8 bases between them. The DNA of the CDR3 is TGTGCCAGCAGTTTTACCTCGAACACTGAAGCTTTCTTT. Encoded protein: CASSFTSNTEAFF.

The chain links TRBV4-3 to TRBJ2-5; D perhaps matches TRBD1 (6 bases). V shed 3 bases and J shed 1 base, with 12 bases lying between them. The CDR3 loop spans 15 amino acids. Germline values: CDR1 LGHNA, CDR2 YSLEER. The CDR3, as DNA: TGCGCCAGCAGCCATTCCACAGGGTTCCAAGAGACCCAGTACTTC. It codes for CASSHSTGFQETQYF.

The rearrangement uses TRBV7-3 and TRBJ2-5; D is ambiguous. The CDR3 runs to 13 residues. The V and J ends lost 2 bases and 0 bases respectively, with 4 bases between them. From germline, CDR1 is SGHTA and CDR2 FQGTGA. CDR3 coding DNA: TGTGCCAGCAGCTTAGGCTACCAAGAGACCCAGTACTTC. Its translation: CASSLGYQETQYF.